This T cell receptor (beta chain) was identified during a study of CD8 T cells in Susac syndrome. General study points: The Susac syndrome CD4+ T cell repertoires displayed no clonal expansion.

RNA amounts of about 0.5 to 1 ug underwent reverse transcription with random hexamers. A multiplex approach, immunoSEQ multiplex PCR, amplified TCR beta CDR3 across 54 Vbeta and 13 Jbeta. TCRdb re-called the immunoSEQ multiplex PCR reads with MiXCR, one entry per CDR3 protein. Seen here are 210,000 or so distinct CDR3 sequences, about 95% observed once, and the top ten hold approximately 0.15%. TEMRA cells were FACS-enriched and CD8+ and CD4+ T cells negatively isolated. Of note for this clonotype: Its target is not known.

The sequence came from a human donor with Susac syndrome. Sequencing used CD4+ T cells from PBMCs.

CDR3 bases: TGTGCCTGGAGTTCAGGATCGACCTACGGAGGCACTGAAGCTTTCTTT. Its translation: CAWSSGSTYGGTEAFF. The rearrangement joins TRBV30 to TRBJ1-1; D not certain. Trimming removed 2 bases at V and 4 bases at J, with 20 bases between. The CDR3 loop spans 16 amino acids. Germline CDR1 reads GTSNPN; CDR2 reads SVGIG (reference sequence).